The next 2 T cell receptor beta chains were all read from a single sample in a study of shared clonotypes between healthy human individuals (dated by TCRdb to 2020 to 2021). Preparation of the library involved the immunoSEQ multiplex PCR assay. This is the immuneACCESS table as TCRdb keeps it, with only in-frame sequences that have V and J called. A part of the clones is gone; compared with another copy, unresolved V genes explain less than half, and the rest is unexplained. This sample holds fewer than 3 million clones; 80% to 95% were observed only once. Around 0.38% of the sample belongs to the ten largest clones. The sequenced sample was naive CD4+ T cells from PBMCs. Per the publication, the cell subset or site label means: CD45RA+ positively selected. The receptors were sampled from a man between 18 and 29 years old in good health. Some clones in this sample may be carry-over from other donors' samples.

This chain connects TRBV11-2 to TRBJ2-1, with a tentative D call TRBD2 (7 bases). The germline V gene encodes CDR1 SGHAT and CDR2 FQNNGV. This CDR3 is 15 amino acids long. V lost 1 base and J 15 bases, leaving 22 bases between the germline ends. As DNA, the CDR3 is TGTGCCAGCAGCTTAGGGCTCGGACAGAGACTAGCAGGGTTCTTC. It codes for CASSLGLGQRLAGFF.

The chain uses TRBV5-1 and TRBJ1-2; 8 positions match TRBD1. V shed 3 bases and J 4 bases; nucleotides not matched to a gene: 8. Germline CDR1 SGHRS, CDR2 YFSETQ. The CDR3 contains 15 residues. CDR3 sequence (DNA): TGCGCCAGCAGCTGGGGACAGGCGGCTGCCTATGGCTACACCTTC. Encoded protein: CASSWGQAAAYGYTF.